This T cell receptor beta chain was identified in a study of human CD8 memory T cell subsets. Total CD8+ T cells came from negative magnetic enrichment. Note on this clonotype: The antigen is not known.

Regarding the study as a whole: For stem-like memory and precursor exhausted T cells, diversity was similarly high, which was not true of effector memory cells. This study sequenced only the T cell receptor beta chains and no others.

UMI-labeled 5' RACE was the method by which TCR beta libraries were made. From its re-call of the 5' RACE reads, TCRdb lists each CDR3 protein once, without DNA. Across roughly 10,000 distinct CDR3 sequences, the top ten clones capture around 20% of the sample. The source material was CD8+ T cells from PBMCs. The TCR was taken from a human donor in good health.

The CDR3 loop reads CSAKGGFNEQFF. The chain is built from TRBV20-1 and TRBJ2-1; TCRdb's D gene call, TRBD1, goes unchecked for lack of DNA. The CDR3 has 12 residues. Germline CDR1 reads DFQATT; CDR2 reads SNEGSKA (reference sequence).